The text below deals with one T cell receptor beta chain. Its target is unknown. The PCR employed 60 Vbeta primers together with 13 Jbeta primers. Sequenced by immunoSEQ multiplex PCR; TCRdb stores in-frame clones only, minus some. The sample carries 150,000 to 200,000 clones, roughly 86% recorded once. These data are taken from a study of cytomegalovirus exposure and HLA in healthy donors. V was pared by 6 bases and J by 6 bases, with 18 bases between. The germline gives CDR1 GTSNPN, CDR2 SVGIG (reference sequence). The length of the CDR3 is 14 residues. Overall study findings and caveats: Within an earlier analysis, most TCR beta V segments proved productive either about 90% or about 30% of the time. The study carried out a later analysis of TCR beta sequences. It associated under 20,000 of them with specific HLA alleles at a false discovery rate of 0.05.

The genes are TRBV30 and TRBJ2-4; TRBD2 is a possible D gene (7 bases). This TCR was sampled from a girl aged 10-17 years in good health and CMV-seropositive. The sequenced material came from PBMCs. In DNA, the CDR3 is TGTGCCTGTCGAGGGGGGGGCATCGCAAACATTCAGTACTTC. Translated, it gives CACRGGGIANIQYF.